These 18 T cell receptor beta chains share one sample of origin, sequenced in a study of shared clonotypes between healthy human individuals. The table came from immunoSEQ multiplex PCR; TCRdb's copy has only in-frame clones and leaves some out. The sample yields some 2.1 million clones, 85% to 95% seen once. As defined, naive CD8 cells were CD45RO-negative and positively selected for CCR7, with terminally differentiated effector memory CD45RA+ cells excluded. The sequenced sample was naive CD8+ T cells from PBMCs. These receptors all stem from a man between 18 and 35 years old in good health. Some clones in this sample may be carry-over from other donors' samples.

The CDR3 spells CASSEATEGKLFF. The CDR3 nucleotides read TGTGCCAGCAGTGAAGCGACCGAGGGAAAACTGTTTTTT. This chain joins TRBV6-1 and TRBJ1-4; D not certain. Germline V CDR1 and CDR2: MNHNS, SASEGT. The ends were cut back, 0 bases at V and 10 bases at J, with 9 bases in the middle. The CDR3 covers 13 residues.

This chain links TRBV21-1 with TRBJ2-1; the DNA was not compared with TRBD2, the D call given in the table. TRBV21-1 counts as a pseudogene. The CDR3 contains 17 residues. In DNA, the CDR3 is TGTGCCAGCACCTTCCTAAAAAGACTAGCGGGAGTGTCTGAGCAGTTCTTC. Amino acids: CASTFLKRLAGVSEQFF.

The chain employs TRBV19 and TRBJ1-1; 7 bases match TRBD1. CDR1 is LNHDA, CDR2 SQIVND, per germline (reference sequence). Trimming took 6 bases from V and 3 from J; bases not matched to a gene: 7. The length of the CDR3 is 14 residues. CDR3 DNA sequence: TGTGCCAGTAGCGACAGACAGGGAGACACTGAAGCTTTCTTT. Translating gives CASSDRQGDTEAFF. Full variable domain (rest looked up from reference TRBV19 and TRBJ1-1): DGGITQSPKYLFRKEGQNVTLSCEQNLNHDAMYWYRQDPGQGLRLIYYSQIVNDFQKGDIAEGYSVSREKKESFPLTVTSAQKNPTAFYLCASSDRQGDTEAFFGQGTRLTVV.

This clone has only a few counts. The gene calls are TRBV9 and TRBJ1-4; D may be TRBD1 (6 bases). The CDR3 is made up of 14 amino acids. Germline V gene sequence: CDR1 SGDLS, CDR2 YYNGEE. V was trimmed by 4 bases and J by 10 bases, leaving 17 bases between them. Here the CDR3 DNA reads TGTGCCAGCAGCCCCAAGGCCCTCAGGGGAAAACTGTTTTTT. This translates into CASSPKALRGKLFF.

The chain has TRBV28 and TRBJ2-1; D could derive from TRBD1 or TRBD2 (6 bases each). V was shortened by 5 bases and J by 8 bases, with 16 bases between the two germline ends. The germline gives CDR1 MDHEN, CDR2 SYDVKM. This CDR3 contains 14 residues. CDR3 nucleotide sequence: TGTGCCAGCAGTCTGGGGGGCAGGGGCTATGAGCAGTTCTTC. Protein sequence: CASSLGGRGYEQFF.

The CDR3 DNA is TGTGCCAGCAGCGGGAGTACGGGCACTGAAGCTTTCTTT. Translation: CASSGSTGTEAFF. The chain is built from TRBV5-6 and TRBJ1-1; D is ambiguous. The V end was cut by 4 bases, the J end by 4 bases, with 11 bases between. The germline gives CDR1 SGHDT, CDR2 YYEEEE. The CDR3 loop spans 13 amino acids. The complete variable domain, with remaining parts taken from reference TRBV5-6 and TRBJ1-1, reads DAGVTQSPTHLIKTRGQQVTLRCSPKSGHDTVSWYQQALGQGPQFIFQYYEEEERQRGNFPDRFSGHQFPNYSSELNVNALLLGDSALYLCASSGSTGTEAFFGQGTRLTVV.

J is TRBJ2-2 and V is TRBV10-3, with 11 bases that match TRBD2. The CDR3 contains 19 residues. From germline, CDR1 is ENHRY and CDR2 SYGVKD. The junction had 11 bases not matched to a gene; V was cut back by 5 bases and J by 0 bases. In DNA form, the CDR3 reads TGTGCCATCAGTCAGCAGACTAGCGGGAACAAACCGAACACCGGGGAGCTGTTTTTT. Translating gives CAISQQTSGNKPNTGELFF.

The genes are TRBV5-1 and TRBJ2-7, with 10 bases aligning to TRBD2. This CDR3 region has 16 residues. Per germline, CDR1 SGHRS and CDR2 YFSETQ. Trimming cost V 0 bases and J 4 bases; bases outside gene matches: 7. CDR3 sequence reads: CASSLGELAGVYEQYF. The DNA for the CDR3 is TGCGCCAGCAGCTTGGGGGAGCTAGCGGGAGTATACGAGCAGTACTTC.

The rearrangement joins TRBV13 to TRBJ2-7; D call uncertain. Germline-derived CDR1 and CDR2 are PRHDT and FYEKMQ (reference sequence). Trimming removed 8 bases at V and 5 bases at J, with 13 bases between. The CDR3 is 12 amino acids. The CDR3 loop is CASRSGGHEQYF. The CDR3 DNA follows: TGTGCCAGCCGGTCGGGTGGCCACGAGCAGTACTTC.

The rearrangement links TRBV27 to TRBJ2-4, with 8 bases matching TRBD2. CDR1 and CDR2 from the germline V gene are MNHEY and SMNVEV (reference sequence). The CDR3 has 11 residues. J gave up 14 bases and V 4 bases, and 4 bases lay outside the gene matches. CDR3 in amino acids: CASSSGLEEYF. DNA of the CDR3: TGTGCCAGCAGTTCGGGACTAGAAGAGTACTTC.

Details on this clone: A read error may produce the germline difference seen at one junction end. The V and J genes are TRBV27 and TRBJ1-5; a possible D gene is TRBD1 (6 bases). The germline V gene has CDR1 MNHEY and CDR2 SMNVEV (reference sequence). CDR3 size: 14 residues. The chain's CDR3 is CAGSLTGLNQPQHF. The CDR3 region has the DNA TGTGCCGGCAGCCTGACAGGCCTCAATCAGCCCCAGCATTTT.

V is TRBV2 and J is TRBJ1-2; D gene ambiguous. The CDR3 spans 13 residues. Trimming took 2 bases from V and 4 from J, leaving 8 bases between them. Germline values: CDR1 SNHLY, CDR2 FYNNEI. The CDR3 sequence: CASSEQRAYGYTF. In DNA form, the CDR3 reads TGTGCCAGCAGTGAACAGAGAGCCTATGGCTACACCTTC.

The V and J genes are TRBV28 and TRBJ1-1; 7 bases line up with TRBD1. The CDR3 covers 14 residues. V gave up 5 bases and J gave up 6 bases; unmatched junction bases: 9. Germline lookup yields CDR1 MDHEN and CDR2 SYDVKM. DNA for the CDR3: TGTGCCAGCAGTCCTTGGGACAGTGGTTCTGAAGCTTTCTTT. It translates to CASSPWDSGSEAFF.

In its sample, this clone was seen a few times. This chain joins TRBV4-1 and TRBJ1-1, with 8 bases that match TRBD1. CDR1 MGHRA and CDR2 YSYEKL come from the germline V gene. This CDR3 spans 14 amino acids. After removal of 3 bases from V and 5 bases from J, the junction contained 5 bases not matched to a gene. The CDR3 sequence: CASSQQTGVTEAFF. CDR3 in DNA: TGCGCCAGCAGCCAGCAGACAGGGGTTACTGAAGCTTTCTTT.

V is TRBV28 and J is TRBJ1-1; D is unresolved. The germline V gene encodes CDR1 MDHEN and CDR2 SYDVKM. The CDR3 totals 15 residues. With 6 bases removed from V and 3 bases from J, the gap between germline ends came to 17 bases. The CDR3 protein is CASSFPWHRDTEAFF. CDR3 in DNA: TGTGCCAGCAGCTTCCCATGGCATAGGGACACTGAAGCTTTCTTT.

This clone is a singleton in its sample. This sequence joins TRBV29-1 and TRBJ2-1, with TRBD2 identical over 10 bases. The CDR3 runs to 13 residues. CDR1 is SQVTM, CDR2 ANQGSEA, per germline. This CDR3 reads CITLAGVDNEQFF. The CDR3 DNA is TGCATCACCCTAGCGGGAGTCGACAATGAGCAGTTCTTC.

The J gene is TRBJ2-4, the V gene TRBV28; weak D call: TRBD2 (6 bases). The germline V gene encodes CDR1 MDHEN and CDR2 SYDVKM. V was trimmed by 6 bases and J by 8 bases, leaving 26 bases between them. The CDR3 is made up of 17 amino acids. The CDR3 DNA reads as TGTGCCAGCAGCCGGCTGGGGGGTGAGGATTTAAGAGACATTCAGTACTTC. It codes for CASSRLGGEDLRDIQYF.

As concerns this clone: Other DNA sequences within the sample encode an identical CDR3. V usage is TRBV4-1 and J usage is TRBJ1-2; maybe TRBD1 (6 bases). The CDR3 contains 12 residues. V gave up 4 bases and J gave up 13 bases, with 16 bases separating them. Germline V gene sequence: CDR1 MGHRA, CDR2 YSYEKL. The CDR3, as DNA: TGCGCCAGCAGCCCTTCGGGGGCTTTTTTCACCTTC. Protein sequence: CASSPSGAFFTF.